The T cell receptor beta chain described here comes from a study of blood T cell repertoires in COVID-19. CDR3 length: 16 amino acids. The germline V gene encodes CDR1 SGHVS and CDR2 FNYEAQ. Germline trimming cut 1 base from V and 5 bases from J; bases unmatched to any gene: 9. Data came from immunoSEQ multiplex PCR; TCRdb stores just in-frame clones and leaves some out. The sample yields over 150,000 clones, 86% seen once. This clonotype was obtained from a man aged 45-65 years with active or convalescent COVID-19. Source material: peripheral blood. This sequence joins TRBV7-6 and TRBJ2-7, with TRBD1 matching 9 bases. Here the CDR3 reads CASSLGTGVTRDEQYF. The CDR3 coding sequence is TGTGCCAGCAGCTTAGGGACAGGGGTTACGAGGGACGAGCAGTACTTC. Based on the CDR3 plus reference TRBV7-6 and TRBJ2-7, the full variable domain is GAGVSQSPRYKVTKRGQDVALRCDPISGHVSLYWYRQALGQGPEFLTYFNYEAQQDKSGLPNDRFSAERPEGSISTLTIQRTEQRDSAMYRCASSLGTGVTRDEQYFGPGTRLTVT.